Here is one T cell receptor beta chain with its context. The CDR3 loop spans 13 amino acids. The germline V gene has CDR1 GTSNPN and CDR2 SVGIG (reference sequence). V gave up 0 bases and J gave up 13 bases; unmatched junction bases: 11. The data derive from a study of blood T cell repertoires in COVID-19. Study-wide context: Researchers got acute and convalescent COVID-19 samples from the United States, Italy and Spain.

As processed by the authors: By means of reference gene primer amplification, nucleated cell counts were estimated. Clones were sequenced by immunoSEQ multiplex PCR, and TCRdb holds only the in-frame ones, with some missing. For V, J and clone size, that table is used; D and trimming come from the DNA. The sample contains about 28,000 clones, just under 95% of which appear only once. Seattle participants joined during active infection and were tracked over time. Sequenced: peripheral blood. The TCR comes from a woman in her 70s with COVID-19, enrolled during active disease. The chain is built from TRBV30 and TRBJ1-2, with 7 bases aligning to TRBD1. CDR3 sequence reads: CAWSVQAQGSSTF. The CDR3 nucleotides read TGTGCCTGGAGTGTACAGGCACAGGGGAGTTCCACCTTC. Filled out from reference TRBV30 and TRBJ1-2, the complete variable domain reads SQTIHQWPATLVQPVGSPLSLECTVEGTSNPNLYWYRQAAGRGLQLLFYSVGIGQISSEVPQNLSASRPQDRQFILSSKKLLLSDSGFYLCAWSVQAQGSSTFGSGTRLTVV.